These 20 T cell receptor beta chains were all obtained from the same sample, sequenced in a study of T cells after yellow fever vaccination. Via MiXCR, TCRdb re-called the 5' RACE reads, giving one row per CDR3 protein. Here the sample spans more than 300,000 distinct CDR3 sequences, about 10% being singletons. Sequenced here: CD4+ T cells sorted from PBMCs, sampled 45 days after the yellow fever booster vaccination. The source of these receptors is a man between 18 and 35 years old who received the YFV17D yellow fever vaccine.

The rearrangement uses TRBV28 and TRBJ2-2; TRBD1 might be the D (5 bases). Trimming removed 6 bases from V and 5 bases from J, with 10 bases in between. The CDR3 covers 13 residues. From germline, CDR1 is MDHEN and CDR2 SYDVKM. CDR3 in amino acids: CASRQGYTGELFF. The CDR3, as DNA: TGTGCCAGCAGGCAGGGTTATACCGGGGAGCTGTTTTTT.

The chain links TRBV20-1 to TRBJ2-7; the D gene is possibly TRBD2 (5 bases). This CDR3 is 11 amino acids long. Per the germline V gene, CDR1 is DFQATT and CDR2 is SNEGSKA (reference sequence). V lost 2 bases, J lost 6 bases, and 8 bases lay in between. The CDR3 spells CSARSDSEQYF. The DNA of the CDR3 is TGCAGTGCTAGATCGGACTCCGAGCAGTACTTC.

There are many counts of this clonotype. The chain uses TRBV29-1 and TRBJ2-1; the match to TRBD2 covers 8 bases. Germline V gene lookup returns CDR1 SQVTM and CDR2 ANQGSEA. The CDR3 has 13 residues. With V trimmed by 3 bases and J by 9 bases, 7 bases remained unmatched. DNA for the CDR3: TGCAGCGTTGATCGGGGGGGGCCTAGTGAGCAGTTCTTC. Amino acids: CSVDRGGPSEQFF.

The rearrangement uses TRBV12-3 or TRBV12-4 and TRBJ2-6; tentatively, D is TRBD1 (6 bases). Trimming cost V 8 bases and J 0 bases, with 17 bases left between them. The CDR3 consists of 17 residues. CDR3 nucleotide sequence: TGTGCCAGCGACGACAGGAGTTTATTCTCTGGGGCCAACGTCCTGACTTTC. Protein: CASDDRSLFSGANVLTF.

This clonotype was seen only a few times. The V gene is TRBV7-2, the J gene TRBJ2-2; 11 nucleotides agree with TRBD2. V was pared by 6 bases and J by 6 bases, with 6 bases of the junction left unmatched. Per germline, CDR1 SGHTA and CDR2 FQGNSA. The CDR3 length is 15 residues. The CDR3 protein is CASSYNSGGAGELFF. For the CDR3, the DNA is TGTGCCAGCAGTTACAATAGCGGGGGGGCCGGGGAGCTGTTTTTT.

This clonotype was seen repeatedly, ten times or more. The chain joins TRBV6-5 to TRBJ1-1, with 10 bases matching TRBD1. The trim removed 6 bases at V and 5 bases at J, leaving 6 bases unmatched. The germline V gene encodes CDR1 MNHEY and CDR2 SVGAGI. This CDR3 is 14 amino acids long. CDR3 loop: CASSRQGAGTEAFF. CDR3 coding DNA: TGTGCCAGCAGCCGACAGGGGGCGGGAACTGAAGCTTTCTTT.

A few counts support this clonotype. The chain combines TRBV6-2 or TRBV6-3 with TRBJ2-1; D might be TRBD2 (7 bases). This CDR3 spans 14 amino acids. Trimming cost V 2 bases and J 8 bases, with 13 bases left between them. Germline V gene lookup returns CDR1 MNHEY and CDR2 SVGEGT. This CDR3 reads CASSYLGGGDEQFF. Written as DNA, the CDR3 is TGTGCCAGCAGTTACCTGGGGGGGGGCGATGAGCAGTTCTTC.

In its sample, this clonotype was seen a few times. V and J are TRBV7-2 and TRBJ2-5; no definite D call. CDR1 SGHTA and CDR2 FQGNSA come from the germline V gene. V dropped 5 bases and J dropped 7 bases, with 17 bases sitting between them. This CDR3 is built from 14 residues. Here the CDR3 reads CASSPAASVRTQYF. The CDR3 nucleotides are TGTGCCAGCAGCCCCGCCGCTAGTGTTCGGACCCAGTACTTC.

As regards this clonotype: A much larger clonotype is one base distant, so this may be a read error. V gene TRBV9 combines with J gene TRBJ2-6, with D maybe TRBD1 (6 bases). Per germline, CDR1 SGDLS and CDR2 YYNGEE. The CDR3 totals 15 residues. CDR3 sequence: CAGSVGGTGANVLTF. The DNA for the CDR3 is TGTGCCGGCAGCGTAGGGGGAACTGGGGCCAACGTCCTGACTTTC. The variable domain in full, with the rest retrieved from reference TRBV9 and TRBJ2-6, is DSGVTQTPKHLITATGQRVTLRCSPRSGDLSVYWYQQSLDQGLQFLIQYYNGEERAKGNILERFSAQQFPDLHSELNLSSLELGDSALYFCAGSVGGTGANVLTFGAGSRLTVL.

This clonotype was counted only a few times. The rearrangement links TRBV4-1 to TRBJ1-3, with D possibly being TRBD1 (5 bases). The germline V gene encodes CDR1 MGHRA and CDR2 YSYEKL. This CDR3 is built from 19 residues. The germline V and J ends were trimmed by 4 bases and 5 bases, with 27 bases remaining between them. The CDR3 region has the DNA TGCGCCAGCAGCCCCGCGGGGGGAAGAGGGCGTTCTCATAGAAACACCATATATTTT. Amino acids: CASSPAGGRGRSHRNTIYF.

This clonotype was seen more than once but under ten times. The chain links TRBV27 to TRBJ1-6, with D uncertain. The CDR3 has 15 amino acids. Germline values: CDR1 MNHEY, CDR2 SMNVEV (reference sequence). V shed 5 bases and J shed 8 bases, with 16 bases lying between them. The CDR3 DNA reads TGTGCCAGCAGTCCCGCCCCGAGCGGGGATTCACCCCTCCACTTT. It is translated as CASSPAPSGDSPLHF.

This clonotype was seen many times. The rearrangement links TRBV21-1 to TRBJ2-7; TRBD1 was called by the table and not checked on the DNA. TRBV21-1 is an annotated pseudogene. This CDR3 is 15 amino acids long. This CDR3 is CASSNLSDRLYEQYF. The CDR3 nucleotides read TGTGCCAGCAGCAACCTTTCTGACAGACTCTACGAGCAGTACTTC.

This clonotype was detected a few times. This chain links TRBV5-6 with TRBJ1-4; 8 bases map to TRBD1. Germline loops: CDR1 SGHDT, CDR2 YYEEEE. With V trimmed by 2 bases and J by 8 bases, 5 bases remained unmatched. The CDR3 runs 14 residues. The CDR3 sequence: CASSFDRGFEKLFF. The CDR3 coding sequence is TGTGCCAGCAGCTTCGACAGGGGTTTCGAAAAACTGTTTTTT.

The rearrangement links TRBV28 to TRBJ1-5, with D tentatively TRBD1 (6 bases). CDR1 is MDHEN, CDR2 SYDVKM, per germline. V was cut by 6 bases and J by 7 bases, with 13 bases left in between. CDR3 size: 13 residues. The CDR3 spells CASRRDNQQPQHF. DNA for the CDR3: TGTGCCAGCAGACGGGACAATCAGCAGCCCCAGCATTTT. Based on the CDR3 plus reference TRBV28 and TRBJ1-5, the full variable domain is DVKVTQSSRYLVKRTGEKVFLECVQDMDHENMFWYRQDPGLGLRLIYFSYDVKMKEKGDIPEGYSVSREKKERFSLILESASTNQTSMYLCASRRDNQQPQHFGDGTRLSIL.

This clonotype was detected ten times or more. The chain uses TRBV7-2 and TRBJ2-2; D might be TRBD2 (6 bases). Germline assignment: CDR1 SGHTA and CDR2 FQGNSA. This CDR3 comprises 14 residues. V lost 7 bases and J 3 bases, leaving 12 bases between the germline ends. The CDR3 nucleotides are TGTGCCAGCACCCCATCGGGGGACACCGGGGAGCTGTTTTTT. Residues: CASTPSGDTGELFF.

This clonotype was seen many times. This chain links TRBV5-1 with TRBJ1-1, with a tentative D call TRBD1 (6 bases). The germline V gene encodes CDR1 SGHRS and CDR2 YFSETQ. The CDR3 spans 17 residues. With 5 bases removed from V and 1 base from J, the gap between germline ends came to 21 bases. The CDR3 DNA reads TGCGCCAGCAGTTACAGCCCAGGCGTCAGGGGGAACACTGAAGCTTTCTTT. It encodes CASSYSPGVRGNTEAFF.

This clonotype was picked up a small number of times. This rearrangement joins TRBV28 to TRBJ2-6; D may be TRBD1 (6 bases). CDR3 size: 16 residues. Looked up from germline, CDR1 is MDHEN and CDR2 is SYDVKM. Deletions cut 8 bases from V and 1 base from J, with 15 bases between. CDR3 amino acids: CASGGQPFSGANVLTF. Here the CDR3 DNA reads TGTGCCAGCGGTGGACAGCCGTTTTCTGGGGCCAACGTCCTGACTTTC.

This clonotype was seen only a few times. This chain joins TRBV9 and TRBJ2-5, with D perhaps TRBD2 (7 bases). The germline V and J ends were trimmed by 0 bases and 5 bases, with 14 bases remaining between them. In germline, CDR1 is SGDLS, CDR2 YYNGEE. This CDR3 region has 15 residues. CDR3 loop: CASSVDRGGSETQYF. The DNA for the CDR3 is TGTGCCAGCAGCGTAGACCGCGGGGGCTCGGAGACCCAGTACTTC.

The chain joins TRBV5-1 to TRBJ2-5; 8 bases agree with TRBD2. Germline loops: CDR1 SGHRS, CDR2 YFSETQ. Trimming at V came to 2 bases and at J to 5 bases, leaving 11 bases not matched to a gene. This CDR3 is 16 amino acids long. DNA of the CDR3: TGCGCCAGCAGCTTCGGCGGGGGGATCGCACACGAGACCCAGTACTTC. Encoded protein: CASSFGGGIAHETQYF. Combining the CDR3 with reference TRBV5-1 and TRBJ2-5 gives the whole variable domain KAGVTQTPRYLIKTRGQQVTLSCSPISGHRSVSWYQQTPGQGLQFLFEYFSETQRNKGNFPGRFSGRQFSNSRSEMNVSTLELGDSALYLCASSFGGGIAHETQYFGPGTRLLVL.

The gene calls are TRBV7-2 and TRBJ2-5; no definite D call. The CDR3 length is 14 residues. V dropped 2 bases and J dropped 7 bases, with 14 bases sitting between them. Germline V gene data show CDR1 as SGHTA and CDR2 as FQGNSA. CDR3 region: CASSLNVAGPTQYF. In nucleotides, the CDR3 is TGTGCCAGCAGCTTAAATGTCGCTGGACCGACCCAGTACTTC.